These 25 T cell receptor beta chains were all obtained from the same sample, sequenced in a study of T cell repertoires in cytomegalovirus infection. Their specific antigens are unknown. TCRdb reanalysed the reads using MiXCR and keeps one entry per CDR3 protein. Of around 300,000 distinct CDR3 sequences in the sample, 22% were seen once. This sample comprised cultured PBMCs, obtained from culture after CMV antigen stimulation. The receptors originated from a human donor in good health (CMV status not recorded). Some clones in this sample may be carry-over from other donors' samples.

In this sample, this clonotype turned up a few times. The chain carries TRBV20-1 and TRBJ2-3, with TRBD2 as a possible D gene (6 bases). Germline lookup yields CDR1 DFQATT and CDR2 SNEGSKA (reference sequence). The V and J ends lost 3 bases and 1 base respectively, with 14 bases between them. This CDR3 region has 15 residues. The CDR3 sequence: CSASQTSSGTDTQYF. DNA for the CDR3: TGCAGTGCTAGTCAAACTAGCTCGGGCACAGATACGCAGTATTTT.

This clonotype was recorded at least ten times. This chain's CDR3 is CSASMDSNSPLHF. The CDR3 DNA reads as TGCAGCGCTTCGATGGACAGCAATTCACCCCTCCACTTT. The chain combines TRBV29-1 with TRBJ1-6; perhaps TRBD1 as D (6 bases). Germline loops: CDR1 SQVTM, CDR2 ANQGSEA. This CDR3 is built from 13 residues. V lost 7 bases, J lost 7 bases, and 14 bases lay in between.

This clonotype appeared a few times. The chain uses TRBV29-1 and TRBJ2-1; tentative D call: TRBD2 (5 bases). V was shortened by 6 bases and J by 0 bases, with 9 bases between the two germline ends. The CDR3 covers 13 residues. Looked up from germline, CDR1 is SQVTM and CDR2 is ANQGSEA. The CDR3 DNA sequence: TGCAGCGTGGAGGAATACTCCTACAATGAGCAGTTCTTC. The encoded protein is CSVEEYSYNEQFF.

This clonotype was picked up many times. The chain combines TRBV10-2 with TRBJ1-1; TRBD1 aligns across 8 bases. Germline V gives CDR1 WSHSY, CDR2 SAAADI. The J segment lost 4 bases and the V segment lost 6 bases, leaving 4 bases of the junction unmatched. The CDR3 length is 13 residues. The CDR3 region has the DNA TGCGCCAGCAGGGACAGGGTGGGCACTGAAGCTTTCTTT. It translates to CASRDRVGTEAFF.

This clonotype came up a few times. V gene TRBV6-2 or TRBV6-3 combines with J gene TRBJ2-5; D is undetermined. This CDR3 is built from 14 residues. V lost 6 bases, J lost 0 bases, and 11 bases lay in between. Germline values: CDR1 MNHEY, CDR2 SVGEGT. As DNA, the CDR3 is TGTGCCAGCAGCAGAACTATTTACCAAGAGACCCAGTACTTC. Translation gives CASSRTIYQETQYF.

The V and J genes are TRBV4-1 and TRBJ2-3; possibly TRBD1 for D (5 bases). Trimming shortened V by 1 base and J by 2 bases, and 13 bases separated the two germline ends. The CDR3 spans 16 residues. In germline, CDR1 is MGHRA, CDR2 YSYEKL. CDR3 region: CASSQGQGTLTDTQYF. Written as DNA, the CDR3 is TGCGCCAGCAGCCAAGGCCAGGGAACTCTCACAGATACGCAGTATTTT.

The chain uses TRBV7-9 and TRBJ2-3; tentative D call: TRBD2 (6 bases). Per the germline V gene, CDR1 is SEHNR and CDR2 is FQNEAQ (reference sequence). Between the trimmed V and J ends, which lost 3 bases and 4 bases, there was a span of 26 bases. The CDR3 length is 19 residues. The CDR3 reads CASSFSRDQPQRRADTQYF. CDR3 coding DNA: TGTGCCAGCAGCTTTTCCAGAGACCAACCCCAAAGGAGGGCAGATACGCAGTATTTT. The full variable domain, its missing parts supplied by reference TRBV7-9 and TRBJ2-3, is DTGVSQNPRHKITKRGQNVTFRCDPISEHNRLYWYRQTLGQGPEFLTYFQNEAQLEKSRLLSDRFSAERPKGSFSTLEIQRTEQGDSAMYLCASSFSRDQPQRRADTQYFGPGTRLTVL.

V and J are TRBV25-1 and TRBJ1-2; 7 bases are shared with TRBD1. There are 13 residues in the CDR3. J lost 8 bases, V lost 2 bases, and 5 bases had no gene match. Germline V lookup: CDR1 MGHDK, CDR2 SYGVNS. This CDR3 is CASSEGQARGYTF. CDR3 sequence (DNA): TGTGCCAGCAGTGAAGGACAGGCTCGAGGCTACACCTTC.

The CDR3, as DNA: TGTGCCAGCAGATCCATTGGGGGTACCTCCTACGAGCAGTACTTC. Its translation is CASRSIGGTSYEQYF. The chain couples TRBV13 to TRBJ2-7; D tentatively fits TRBD1 or TRBD2 (5 bases each). CDR3 length: 15 amino acids. Trimming stripped 6 bases from V and 0 bases from J, with 15 bases between. CDR1 is PRHDT and CDR2 is FYEKMQ in the germline V gene (reference sequence).

The chain links TRBV7-8 to TRBJ2-7, with 8 nucleotides matching TRBD2. Per germline, CDR1 SGHVS and CDR2 FQNEAQ. V lost 4 bases and J lost 2; bases outside the gene matches: 4. This CDR3 comprises 14 residues. The CDR3 nucleotides are TGTGCCAGCAGCTCGGGGGGGCAGACCTACGAGCAGTACGTC. Encoded protein: CASSSGGQTYEQYV.

The chain couples TRBV5-1 to TRBJ1-1; maybe TRBD1 (5 bases). Trimming took off 3 bases at V and 1 base at J, with 10 bases between the two ends. This CDR3 is built from 14 residues. The V gene's germline CDR1 is SGHRS and CDR2 YFSETQ. The CDR3 protein is CASSSGLTNTEAFF. As DNA, the CDR3 is TGCGCCAGCAGCTCGGGACTTACGAACACTGAAGCTTTCTTT.

A few counts support this clonotype. V usage is TRBV19 and J usage is TRBJ1-1; no clear D gene. The CDR3 contains 15 residues. V was clipped by 3 bases and J by 1 base, with 12 bases between them. CDR1 LNHDA and CDR2 SQIVND come from the germline V gene (reference sequence). CDR3 region: CASSILGTWNTEAFF. The CDR3, as DNA: TGTGCCAGTAGTATCCTCGGAACTTGGAACACTGAAGCTTTCTTT. The full variable domain, rest sourced from reference TRBV19 and TRBJ1-1, is DGGITQSPKYLFRKEGQNVTLSCEQNLNHDAMYWYRQDPGQGLRLIYYSQIVNDFQKGDIAEGYSVSREKKESFPLTVTSAQKNPTAFYLCASSILGTWNTEAFFGQGTRLTVV.

This clonotype was seen only a few times. This chain joins TRBV11-3 and TRBJ2-5; possibly TRBD1 for D (5 bases). Between the trimmed V and J ends, which lost 4 bases and 3 bases, there was a span of 15 bases. The length of the CDR3 is 15 residues. The V gene's germline CDR1 is SGHNT and CDR2 YENEEA. The CDR3 sequence is CASSSGAQGKETQYF. The CDR3 DNA reads TGTGCCAGCAGCTCTGGAGCCCAGGGTAAAGAGACCCAGTACTTC.

This clonotype was recorded at least ten times. The chain links TRBV19 to TRBJ2-4, with 13 bases matching TRBD2. CDR3 length: 19 residues. Per the germline V gene, CDR1 is LNHDA and CDR2 is SQIVND (reference sequence). With V trimmed by 4 bases and J by 6 bases, 15 bases remained unmatched. CDR3 region: CASSSRTSGGIGHGNIQYF. The DNA of the CDR3 is TGTGCCAGTAGTAGCCGGACTAGCGGGGGTATAGGGCATGGAAACATTCAGTACTTC. Full variable domain (missing parts from reference TRBV19 and TRBJ2-4): DGGITQSPKYLFRKEGQNVTLSCEQNLNHDAMYWYRQDPGQGLRLIYYSQIVNDFQKGDIAEGYSVSREKKESFPLTVTSAQKNPTAFYLCASSSRTSGGIGHGNIQYFGAGTRLSVL.

This clonotype was seen at least ten times. The genes are TRBV7-2 and TRBJ2-7, with 9 bases matching TRBD2. V trimming: 0 bases; J trimming: 3 bases; junction bases outside the gene matches: 3. Germline V gene lookup returns CDR1 SGHTA and CDR2 FQGNSA. The CDR3 runs 15 residues. The CDR3 spells CASSLAASGNYEQYF. In DNA, the CDR3 is TGTGCCAGCAGCTTAGCCGCTAGCGGGAACTACGAGCAGTACTTC.

V usage is TRBV28 and J usage is TRBJ1-5; no firm D call. This CDR3 contains 15 residues. Germline V lookup: CDR1 MDHEN, CDR2 SYDVKM. V shed 1 base and J shed 3 bases, with 10 bases lying between them. The CDR3 loop is CASSLLDVSNQPQHF. For the CDR3, the DNA is TGTGCCAGCAGTTTATTGGACGTCTCCAATCAGCCCCAGCATTTT.

The CDR3 DNA reads TGTGCCAGCAGTGGGGTTCGGGGCGGCTACACCTTC. Amino acid sequence: CASSGVRGGYTF. The V gene is TRBV12-3 or TRBV12-4, the J gene TRBJ1-2; possibly TRBD1 for D (5 bases). Trimming removed 5 bases at V and 8 bases at J, with 12 bases between. This CDR3 has 12 amino acids.

This clonotype has a count of ten or more. The chain joins TRBV7-2 to TRBJ1-1; 8 bases agree with TRBD1. This CDR3 comprises 15 residues. J was trimmed by 5 bases and V by 4 bases; bases with no gene match: 9. Germline CDR1 and CDR2: SGHTA and FQGNSA. CDR3 DNA sequence: TGTGCCAGCAGCTCTTCAGGGGGCGCGTGGACTGAAGCTTTCTTT. Protein product: CASSSSGGAWTEAFF.

This clonotype was detected only a few times. The J gene is TRBJ1-1, the V gene TRBV18, with TRBD1 as a possible D gene (6 bases). V lost 4 bases to trimming and J lost 1 base, with 22 bases between them. CDR3 length equals 18 residues. CDR1 and CDR2 (germline): KGHSH, LQKENI. CDR3 bases: TGTGCCAGCTCACAAACGGGACACAGCCGATGGGGGAACACTGAAGCTTTCTTT. Its translation is CASSQTGHSRWGNTEAFF.

The chain carries TRBV5-1 and TRBJ2-5; 8 bases align to TRBD2. The V gene's germline CDR1 is SGHRS and CDR2 YFSETQ. V was pared by 4 bases and J by 2 bases, with 10 bases of the junction left unmatched. CDR3 length: 16 residues. The CDR3 reads CASSPLSGTSQETQYF. Written as DNA, the CDR3 is TGCGCCAGCAGCCCCCTTAGCGGGACCTCTCAAGAGACCCAGTACTTC.

This clonotype was seen more than once but under ten times. The chain combines TRBV6-2 or TRBV6-3 with TRBJ2-6; D gene unclear. Trimming took off 7 bases at V and 2 bases at J, with 9 bases between the two ends. The CDR3 covers 14 residues. Germline V gene sequence: CDR1 MNHEY, CDR2 SVGEGT. The CDR3 protein is CASNRGAGANVLTF. CDR3 nucleotides: TGTGCCAGCAATAGAGGTGCTGGGGCCAACGTCCTGACTTTC.

The count of this clonotype is one. V gene TRBV7-2 combines with J gene TRBJ2-1; 8 bases are a match to TRBD2. CDR3 length: 17 residues. CDR1 is SGHTA, CDR2 FQGNSA, per germline. The trim removed 2 bases at V and 3 bases at J, leaving 9 bases unmatched. CDR3 sequence reads: CASSLLPREGRYNEQFF. Written as DNA, the CDR3 is TGTGCCAGCAGCTTACTTCCACGGGAGGGCCGCTACAATGAGCAGTTCTTC.

This clonotype was counted a few times. This chain joins TRBV7-2 and TRBJ2-2; D not certain. Per the germline V gene, CDR1 is SGHTA and CDR2 is FQGNSA. The CDR3 spans 14 residues. Trimming took 0 bases from V and 8 from J, leaving 10 bases between them. DNA of the CDR3: TGTGCCAGCAGCTTAGCCACGACTGTGGGGGAGCTGTTTTTT. Its protein product is CASSLATTVGELFF. Together with reference TRBV7-2 and TRBJ2-2, the CDR3 gives the full variable domain: GAGVSQSPSNKVTEKGKDVELRCDPISGHTALYWYRQSLGQGLEFLIYFQGNSAPDKSGLPSDRFSAERTGGSVSTLTIQRTQQEDSAVYLCASSLATTVGELFFGEGSRLTVL.

This clonotype showed up just a few times. The rearrangement uses TRBV4-1 and TRBJ2-5, with unresolved D. V was cut by 0 bases and J by 4 bases, with 9 bases left in between. The CDR3 consists of 14 residues. Germline assignment: CDR1 MGHRA and CDR2 YSYEKL. The CDR3 DNA follows: TGCGCCAGCAGCCAAGACCCATTGGGAGAGACCCAGTACTTC. Translating it yields CASSQDPLGETQYF.

J is TRBJ2-1 and V is TRBV6-5; D gene unclear. The germline V gene encodes CDR1 MNHEY and CDR2 SVGAGI. V shed 5 bases and J shed 2 bases, with 16 bases lying between them. The CDR3 loop spans 16 amino acids. The DNA for the CDR3 is TGTGCCAGCAGTGAAGAGCCCATATATCCCTACAATGAGCAGTTCTTC. Its translation is CASSEEPIYPYNEQFF.